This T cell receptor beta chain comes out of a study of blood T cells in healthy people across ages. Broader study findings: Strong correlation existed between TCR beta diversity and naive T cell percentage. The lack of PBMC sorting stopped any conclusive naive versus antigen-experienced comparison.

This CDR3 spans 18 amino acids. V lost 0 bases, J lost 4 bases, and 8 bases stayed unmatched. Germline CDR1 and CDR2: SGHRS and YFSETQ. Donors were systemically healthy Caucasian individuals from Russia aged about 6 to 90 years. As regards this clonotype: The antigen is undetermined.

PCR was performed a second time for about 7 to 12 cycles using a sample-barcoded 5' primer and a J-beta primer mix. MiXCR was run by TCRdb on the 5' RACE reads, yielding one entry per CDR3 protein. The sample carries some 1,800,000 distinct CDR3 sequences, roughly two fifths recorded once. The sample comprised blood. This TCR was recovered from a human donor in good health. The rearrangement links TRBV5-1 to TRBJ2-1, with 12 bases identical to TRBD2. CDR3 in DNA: TGCGCCAGCAGCTTGGAAGCTAGCGGGGGGGCCGGGTACAATGAGCAGTTCTTC. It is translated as CASSLEASGGAGYNEQFF.